This passage covers 7 T cell receptor beta chains from one sample sequenced in a study of cytomegalovirus exposure and HLA in healthy donors (dated by TCRdb to the late 2010s). Preparation of the library involved the immunoSEQ multiplex PCR assay. A mixture of 60 forward primers for TCR Vbeta segments and 13 reverse primers for TCR Jbeta segments was used in the multiplex PCR. TCRdb limited this immuneACCESS table to in-frame rearrangements with V and J called. A share of clones is missing; checked studies link under half to unresolved V genes, and the rest is unexplained. In all, the sample holds about 110,000 clones, and 60% to 85% of those were seen once. The top ten clonotypes cover over 2.5% of the sample. The specimen sequenced was PBMCs. All receptors come from a woman aged 60-75 years in good health and CMV-seropositive.

This sequence joins TRBV7-2 and TRBJ2-3, with 8 bases identical to TRBD2. This CDR3 contains 17 residues. The J segment lost 2 bases and the V segment lost 4 bases, leaving 11 bases of the junction unmatched. In germline, CDR1 is SGHTA, CDR2 FQGNSA. The CDR3 loop reads CASSSRPTSGFTDTQYF. The CDR3 DNA follows: TGTGCCAGCAGCTCCAGACCCACTAGCGGATTCACAGATACGCAGTATTTT.

The genes are TRBV11-2 and TRBJ2-3, with D tentatively TRBD2 (5 bases). The CDR3 extends over 12 amino acids. V lost 5 bases and J 6 bases, leaving 9 bases between the germline ends. Germline V gives CDR1 SGHAT, CDR2 FQNNGV. The CDR3 spells CASSPTGDTQYF. CDR3 coding DNA: TGTGCCAGCAGCCCGACGGGGGATACGCAGTATTTT.

This chain joins TRBV9 and TRBJ1-1; possibly TRBD1 for D (5 bases). Germline CDR1 SGDLS, CDR2 YYNGEE. The CDR3 length is 15 residues. The V gene lost 0 bases and the J gene lost 3 bases, with 12 bases spanning the gap. CDR3 protein: CASSVDQGGDTEAFF. The CDR3 DNA follows: TGTGCCAGCAGCGTAGATCAGGGCGGCGACACTGAAGCTTTCTTT.

The chain recombines TRBV11-2 with TRBJ1-2; D remains ambiguous. V was cut by 3 bases and J by 4 bases, with 6 bases left in between. CDR1 is SGHAT, CDR2 FQNNGV, per germline. The CDR3 covers 12 residues. CDR3 protein: CASSLLSYGYTF. CDR3 sequence (DNA): TGTGCCAGCAGCTTGCTCAGCTATGGCTACACCTTC.

The V call is TRBV6-5, the J call TRBJ1-1; D may be TRBD1 (6 bases). This CDR3 is 15 amino acids long. CDR1 and CDR2 (germline): MNHEY, SVGAGI. Trimming took off 2 bases at V and 8 bases at J, with 18 bases between the two ends. CDR3 bases: TGTGCCAGCAGTTACACTTCGGGACATTCTCCCGAAGCTTTCTTT. As protein: CASSYTSGHSPEAFF.

The chain is built from TRBV6-6 and TRBJ2-1, with 8 bases fitting TRBD2. The CDR3 is 15 residues long. Germline V CDR1 and CDR2: MNHNY, SVGAGI (reference sequence). V trimming: 8 bases; J trimming: 7 bases; junction bases outside the gene matches: 13. DNA of the CDR3: TGTGCCAGCTACACCCTCGGGACTAGGGGGAATGAGCAGTTCTTC. Amino acids: CASYTLGTRGNEQFF.

This clone was recorded at least ten times. V gene TRBV7-9 combines with J gene TRBJ2-5; 15 bases fit TRBD2. CDR1 is SEHNR and CDR2 is FQNEAQ in the germline V gene (reference sequence). Germline trimming cut 5 bases from V and 5 bases from J; bases unmatched to any gene: 6. The CDR3 spans 16 residues. The DNA for the CDR3 is TGTGCCAGCAGCCCGGGACTAGCGGGAGGCCGGGAGACCCAGTACTTC. Translation: CASSPGLAGGRETQYF.